This T cell receptor (beta chain) derives from a study of blood T cells in healthy people across ages. Study overall: Per every two T cells, about one barcoded beta molecule was captured by template switching. Notes on the study in general: Long-lived and aged donors differed, with more naive CD4+ cells and higher diversity in the long-lived.

Note on this clonotype: Its matching antigen is unknown.

A second about 6 to 11 cycle PCR used barcoded and J-beta primers. TCRdb fed the 5' RACE reads into MiXCR, producing one record per CDR3 protein. The table lists 1.8 million or so distinct CDR3 sequences, roughly two fifths of them singletons. Germline V gives CDR1 DFQATT, CDR2 SNEGSKA (reference sequence). This CDR3 region has 15 residues. The V gene lost 3 bases and the J gene lost 13 bases, with 22 bases spanning the gap. The source material was blood. This clonotype was obtained from a human donor in good health. The chain employs TRBV20-1 and TRBJ1-6; D may be TRBD1 (6 bases). The CDR3 sequence: CSASTRGAPRGPLHF. The CDR3 DNA reads TGCAGTGCTAGCACCCGAGGGGCTCCGAGGGGGCCCCTCCACTTT.